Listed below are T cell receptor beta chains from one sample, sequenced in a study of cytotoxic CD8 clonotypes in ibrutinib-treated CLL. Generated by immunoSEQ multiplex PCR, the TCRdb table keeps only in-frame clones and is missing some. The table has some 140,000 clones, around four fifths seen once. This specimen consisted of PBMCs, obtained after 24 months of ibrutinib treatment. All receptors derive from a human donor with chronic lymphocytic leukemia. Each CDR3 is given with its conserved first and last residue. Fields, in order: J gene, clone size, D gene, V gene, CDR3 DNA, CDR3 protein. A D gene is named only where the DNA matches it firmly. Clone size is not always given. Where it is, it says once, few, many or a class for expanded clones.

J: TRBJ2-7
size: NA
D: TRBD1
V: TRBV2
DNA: TGTGCCAGCGGGTCTCGGGGACAGACCTACGAGCAGTACTTC
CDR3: CASGSRGQTYEQYF

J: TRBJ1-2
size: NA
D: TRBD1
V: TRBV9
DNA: TGTGCCAGCAGCCCAGGGGGGGGCCAAAACTATGGCTACACCTTC
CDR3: CASSPGGGQNYGYTF

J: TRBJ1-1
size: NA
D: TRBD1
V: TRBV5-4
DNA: TGTGCCAGCAGCTTATGGCAGGGGGCCACTGAAGCTTTCTTT
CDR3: CASSLWQGATEAFF

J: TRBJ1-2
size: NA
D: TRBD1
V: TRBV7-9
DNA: TGTGCCAGCAGCTTAGTCGAGACAGGGGTTTATGGCTACACCTTC
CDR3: CASSLVETGVYGYTF

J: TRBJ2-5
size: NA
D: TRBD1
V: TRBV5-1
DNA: TGCGCCAGCAGCTACAGGGGGCGCTATCAAGAGACCCAGTACTTC
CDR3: CASSYRGRYQETQYF

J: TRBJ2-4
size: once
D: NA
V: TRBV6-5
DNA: TGTGCCAGCAGTAGACGGGATCCGGGGGACATTCAGTACTTC
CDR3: CASSRRDPGDIQYF

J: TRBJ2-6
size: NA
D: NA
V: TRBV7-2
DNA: TGTGCCAGCAGCTTGGTAACCTCTGGGGCCAACGTCCTGACTTTC
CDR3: CASSLVTSGANVLTF

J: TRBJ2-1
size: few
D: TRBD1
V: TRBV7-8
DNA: TGTGCCAGCAGCGACCACCGGGACAGCTACAATGAGCAGTTCTTC
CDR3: CASSDHRDSYNEQFF

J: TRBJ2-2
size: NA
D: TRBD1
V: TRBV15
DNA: TGTGCCACCAGCAGAGGGGACAGACGCGACACCGGGGAGCTGTTTTTT
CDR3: CATSRGDRRDTGELFF

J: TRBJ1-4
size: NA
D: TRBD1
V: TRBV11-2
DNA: TGTGCCAGCAGTTACACACGGGACAGTTATGAAAAACTGTTTTTT
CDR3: CASSYTRDSYEKLFF

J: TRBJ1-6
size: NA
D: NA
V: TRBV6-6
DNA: TGTGCCAGCAGTTACGATTCACCCCTCCACTTT
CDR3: CASSYDSPLHF

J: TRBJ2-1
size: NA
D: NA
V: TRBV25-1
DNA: TGTGCCAGCAACGACGCCCCGAGTTACAATGAGCAGTTCTTC
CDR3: CASNDAPSYNEQFF

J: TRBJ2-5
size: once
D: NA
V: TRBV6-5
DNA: TGTGCCAGCAGTTACTCGGGGCAGAGAGAGACCCAGTACTTC
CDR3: CASSYSGQRETQYF

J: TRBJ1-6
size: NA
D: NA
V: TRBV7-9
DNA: TGTGCCAGCACCCCGGGTAGCTCCTATAATTCACCCCTCCACTTT
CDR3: CASTPGSSYNSPLHF

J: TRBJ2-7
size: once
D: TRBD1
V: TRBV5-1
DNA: TGCGCCAGCAGCCTAACCTCCGGGACAGATAGCTCCTACGAGCAGTACTTC
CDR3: CASSLTSGTDSSYEQYF

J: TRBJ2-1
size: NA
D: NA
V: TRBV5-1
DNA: TGCGCCAGCAGCGGCGGACAGGGAGGGTACAATGAGCAGTTCTTC
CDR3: CASSGGQGGYNEQFF

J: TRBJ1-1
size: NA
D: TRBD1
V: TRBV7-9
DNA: TGTGCCAGCAGCTTATATTCGCAGGGGGGCACTGAAGCTTTCTTT
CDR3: CASSLYSQGGTEAFF

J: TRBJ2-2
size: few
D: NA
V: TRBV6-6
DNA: TGTGCCAGCACCAAGTTCGGGGAGCTGTTTTTT
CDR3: CASTKFGELFF

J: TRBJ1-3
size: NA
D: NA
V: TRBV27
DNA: TGTGCCAGCAGCCTGGGGCCACGAAACACCATATATTTT
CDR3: CASSLGPRNTIYF

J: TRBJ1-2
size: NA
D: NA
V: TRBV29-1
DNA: TGCAGCGTTGCGGGGGAATCCAACTATGGCTACACCTTC
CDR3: CSVAGESNYGYTF

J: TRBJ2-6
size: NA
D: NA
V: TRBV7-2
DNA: TGTGCCAGCAGCTTAGGGCTAGCATTTGGGGCCAACGTCCTGACTTTC
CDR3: CASSLGLAFGANVLTF

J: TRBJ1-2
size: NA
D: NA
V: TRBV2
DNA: TGTGCCAGCAGTGAGGGGGGTTCGTCTAACTATGGCTACACCTTC
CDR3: CASSEGGSSNYGYTF